The 2 T cell receptor beta chains presented below share a single source sample, sequenced in a study of T cells in Graves' hyperthyroidism and ophthalmopathy. Amplified TCR beta CDR3 regions derived from RNA transcripts. HTBI primers drove first-round RT-PCR of the TCR CDR3. From the multiplex PCR reads, TCRdb called clonotypes with MiXCR, one entry per CDR3 protein. The data contain hundreds of thousands of distinct CDR3 sequences, roughly 15% of them singletons. Sequenced sample: blood. These receptors were collected from a woman aged 55 to 70 with Graves' ophthalmopathy.

The V and J genes are TRBV27 and TRBJ1-6; 9 bases are a match to TRBD1. V gave up 5 bases and J gave up 10 bases; unmatched junction bases: 6. Germline-derived CDR1 and CDR2 are MNHEY and SMNVEV (reference sequence). This CDR3 contains 14 residues. The CDR3 nucleotides read TGTGCCAGCAGTCTTCGGGACAGGGTCTCACCCCTCCACTTT. Protein product: CASSLRDRVSPLHF.

The rearrangement links TRBV27 to TRBJ2-7; the D gene is possibly TRBD2 (5 bases). The CDR3 is 14 amino acids. Trimming shortened V by 3 bases and J by 0 bases, and 9 bases separated the two germline ends. CDR1 is MNHEY, CDR2 SMNVEV, per germline (reference sequence). CDR3 bases: TGTGCCAGCAGTTTTGGGGAGAGCTCCTACGAGCAGTACTTC. This encodes CASSFGESSYEQYF.